A single sample is the source of the 30 T cell receptor beta chains below, sequenced in a study of CD8 T cells in ankylosing spondylitis. Each CDR3 protein gets one entry after TCRdb re-called the 5' RACE reads with MiXCR. The table records 700,000 to 850,000 distinct CDR3 sequences, about an eighth of them present only once. These receptors are not linked to any known antigen. Whole-study results and caveats: What seemed typical of ankylosing spondylitis blood was a TCR beta motif built from about 8 highly homologous variants.

Material: blood, either unsorted or a sorted T cell fraction (not recorded which). These receptors were obtained from a male donor with ankylosing spondylitis.

The J gene is TRBJ2-1, the V gene TRBV6-5, with a weak D call TRBD1 (6 bases). The V gene lost 0 bases and the J gene lost 7 bases, with 16 bases spanning the gap. The CDR3 loop spans 16 amino acids. In germline, CDR1 is MNHEY, CDR2 SVGAGI. The CDR3 DNA is TGTGCCAGCAGTTACTCAGCCAGGGGTAAGGAAAATGAGCAGTTCTTC. It specifies CASSYSARGKENEQFF.

The table lists this clonotype with a few counts. The gene calls are TRBV12-3 or TRBV12-4 and TRBJ2-7; 9 bases line up with TRBD2. The CDR3 covers 14 residues. J was trimmed by 6 bases and V by 4 bases; bases with no gene match: 7. CDR3 in DNA: TGTGCCAGCAGTTGGGGCGGGGGGGCGTCCGAGCAGTACTTC. It is translated as CASSWGGGASEQYF.

This clonotype was observed a handful of times. The chain carries TRBV10-3 and TRBJ2-5; 7 bases match TRBD1. This CDR3 comprises 15 residues. CDR1 ENHRY and CDR2 SYGVKD come from the germline V gene. The junction had 7 bases not matched to a gene; V was cut back by 5 bases and J by 1 base. The CDR3 region has the DNA TGTGCCATCAGTAGTCCAGGGGGAATCCAAGAGACCCAGTACTTC. Protein: CAISSPGGIQETQYF.

This clonotype was picked up a small number of times. This chain connects TRBV19 to TRBJ1-6, with 7 nucleotides matching TRBD1. Germline CDR1 reads LNHDA; CDR2 reads SQIVND (reference sequence). The CDR3 runs to 15 residues. Germline trimming cut 6 bases from V and 1 base from J; bases unmatched to any gene: 3. The DNA for the CDR3 is TGTGCCAGTAGATCAGGGGGATCCTATAATTCACCCCTCCACTTT. Protein: CASRSGGSYNSPLHF.

This clonotype appeared many times. The V gene is TRBV29-1, the J gene TRBJ2-3; D possibly matches TRBD1 or TRBD2 (5 bases each). Deletions cut 5 bases from V and 4 bases from J, with 10 bases between. This CDR3 is built from 12 residues. Per germline, CDR1 SQVTM and CDR2 ANQGSEA. The CDR3 loop reads CSVRSGPDTQYF. The DNA of the CDR3 is TGCAGCGTTCGGTCGGGGCCAGATACGCAGTATTTT.

In this sample, this clonotype turned up a few times. The chain carries TRBV20-1 and TRBJ1-5; D unresolved. The V gene's germline CDR1 is DFQATT and CDR2 SNEGSKA (reference sequence). V was trimmed by 3 bases and J by 2 bases, leaving 8 bases between them. CDR3 length equals 13 residues. In DNA, the CDR3 is TGCAGTGCTAGCAAGGGTGGCAATCAGCCCCAGCATTTT. It codes for CSASKGGNQPQHF.

Only a few counts were recorded for this clonotype. This chain connects TRBV5-1 to TRBJ1-1, with 8 positions matching TRBD1. Per germline, CDR1 SGHRS and CDR2 YFSETQ. V lost 0 bases and J lost 3; bases outside the gene matches: 7. The CDR3 is 16 amino acids. For the CDR3, the DNA is TGCGCCAGCAGCTTGGGCGACAGGGGAATTTACACTGAAGCTTTCTTT. It codes for CASSLGDRGIYTEAFF.

This clonotype was counted only a few times. V and J are TRBV20-1 and TRBJ1-1; D may be TRBD1 (5 bases). Germline CDR1 and CDR2: DFQATT and SNEGSKA (reference sequence). CDR3 size: 14 residues. The ends were cut back, 6 bases at V and 4 bases at J, with 18 bases in the middle. In DNA form, the CDR3 reads TGCAGTGCCCACATTGGGGGTTCGACCACTGAAGCTTTCTTT. Its translation is CSAHIGGSTTEAFF.

This CDR3 reads CASSDSADTQYF. In DNA form, the CDR3 reads TGTGCCAGCAGTGACTCGGCAGATACGCAGTATTTT. This chain uses TRBV6-4 with TRBJ2-3; D gene unclear. Germline CDR1 MRHNA, CDR2 SNTAGT. Trimming removed 0 bases at V and 4 bases at J, with 2 bases between. CDR3 length equals 12 residues.

This clonotype was counted between two and nine times. V is TRBV2 and J is TRBJ2-2; the D is unclear. The CDR3 runs 15 residues. V lost 7 bases, J lost 4 bases, and 16 bases lay in between. Germline V gives CDR1 SNHLY, CDR2 FYNNEI. Here the CDR3 reads CASIPQDPFTGELFF. CDR3 DNA: TGTGCCAGCATCCCCCAGGACCCTTTCACCGGGGAGCTGTTTTTT.

This clonotype occurred a few times. The chain has TRBV10-3 and TRBJ2-3; D might be TRBD2 (5 bases). V shed 4 bases and J shed 4 bases, with 18 bases lying between them. Germline CDR1 ENHRY, CDR2 SYGVKD. The CDR3 loop spans 16 amino acids. The CDR3: CAISGAPDRGPDTQYF. CDR3 in DNA: TGTGCCATCAGTGGGGCCCCCGATCGCGGGCCAGATACGCAGTATTTT.

Regarding this clonotype: One junction end disagrees with the germline gene, perhaps due to a read error. The V and J genes are TRBV7-7 and TRBJ2-5; TRBD2 agrees at 10 bases. CDR1 and CDR2 (germline): SSHAT, FNYEAQ (reference sequence). CDR3 length equals 15 residues. The chain's CDR3 is CASSFLAGDRQTQYF. CDR3 in DNA: TGTGCTAGCAGCTTTCTAGCGGGGGACAGGCAGACCCAGTACTTC. Full variable domain (rest looked up from reference TRBV7-7 and TRBJ2-5): GAGVSQSPRYKVTKRGQDVTLRCDPISSHATLYWYQQALGQGPEFLTYFNYEAQPDKSGLPSDRFSAERPEGSISTLTIQRTEQRDSAMYRCASSFLAGDRQTQYFGPGTRLLVL.

This clonotype was detected only a few times. This chain uses TRBV7-2 with TRBJ1-6, with no clear D. Germline V gene sequence: CDR1 SGHTA, CDR2 FQGNSA. V lost 1 base, J lost 7 bases, and 14 bases lay in between. The CDR3 loop spans 16 amino acids. The CDR3: CASSLVGFSPNSPLHF. The CDR3 nucleotides are TGTGCCAGCAGCTTAGTAGGGTTCTCCCCGAATTCACCCCTCCACTTT. Drawing the rest from reference TRBV7-2 and TRBJ1-6, the complete variable domain is GAGVSQSPSNKVTEKGKDVELRCDPISGHTALYWYRQSLGQGLEFLIYFQGNSAPDKSGLPSDRFSAERTGGSVSTLTIQRTQQEDSAVYLCASSLVGFSPNSPLHFGNGTRLTVT.

This clonotype was recorded many times. The chain carries TRBV20-1 and TRBJ2-7; 8 nucleotides match TRBD2. CDR3 length equals 14 residues. The junction had 8 bases not matched to a gene; V was cut back by 0 bases and J by 7 bases. Germline assignment: CDR1 DFQATT and CDR2 SNEGSKA (reference sequence). Written as DNA, the CDR3 is TGCAGTGCTAGAGACCCAAGCGGGGGTTCGGAGCAGTACTTC. Its protein product is CSARDPSGGSEQYF.

This clonotype was detected only a few times. The gene calls are TRBV29-1 and TRBJ2-3; TRBD1 aligns across 10 bases. The CDR3 has 14 amino acids. With V trimmed by 3 bases and J by 4 bases, 4 bases remained unmatched. Germline assignment: CDR1 SQVTM and CDR2 ANQGSEA. The DNA for the CDR3 is TGCAGCGTTGATGACAGGGGGCTTGCAGATACGCAGTATTTT. It encodes CSVDDRGLADTQYF.

This clonotype was counted many times. The J gene is TRBJ2-1, the V gene TRBV29-1; tentatively, D is TRBD2 (5 bases). Trimming shortened V by 6 bases and J by 0 bases, and 18 bases separated the two germline ends. CDR1 and CDR2 from the germline V gene are SQVTM and ANQGSEA. The CDR3 has 16 residues. In DNA form, the CDR3 reads TGCAGCGTCATAAGGGAGTATCTCGCCTCCTACAATGAGCAGTTCTTC. Encoded protein: CSVIREYLASYNEQFF.

Only a few counts were recorded for this clonotype. The rearrangement links TRBV24-1 to TRBJ2-1; no clear D gene. Trimming stripped 6 bases from V and 4 bases from J, with 3 bases between. This CDR3 has 11 residues. Germline loops: CDR1 KGHDR, CDR2 SFDVKD. This chain's CDR3 is CATSWYNEQFF. CDR3 nucleotide sequence: TGTGCCACCAGTTGGTACAATGAGCAGTTCTTC.

This clonotype has a count of ten or more. The gene calls are TRBV29-1 and TRBJ2-1; D unresolved. Germline V gene sequence: CDR1 SQVTM, CDR2 ANQGSEA. The length of the CDR3 is 11 residues. The V gene lost 6 bases and the J gene lost 5 bases, with 8 bases spanning the gap. The CDR3 loop reads CSVVLDNEQFF. The CDR3, as DNA: TGCAGCGTGGTTCTTGACAATGAGCAGTTCTTC.

This chain uses TRBV7-2 with TRBJ2-3, with D maybe TRBD1 (5 bases). The CDR3 is 15 residues long. CDR1 is SGHTA, CDR2 FQGNSA, per germline. Trimming removed 1 base from V and 4 bases from J, with 12 bases in between. The CDR3 here is CASSLGFRAADTQYF. The CDR3 region has the DNA TGTGCCAGCAGCTTAGGTTTCAGGGCCGCAGATACGCAGTATTTT.

This clonotype has at least ten counts. The chain has TRBV12-3 or TRBV12-4 and TRBJ2-1; 11 positions agree with TRBD2. V shed 4 bases and J 1 base; nucleotides not matched to a gene: 0. This CDR3 region has 15 residues. The CDR3 reads CASSSSGRSYNEQFF. CDR3 nucleotide sequence: TGTGCCAGCAGTTCTAGCGGGAGGTCCTACAATGAGCAGTTCTTC.

In this sample, this clonotype turned up a few times. The chain links TRBV12-3 or TRBV12-4 to TRBJ2-4; D possibly matches TRBD1 or TRBD2 (5 bases each). CDR3 length: 17 residues. Trimming took 0 bases from V and 3 from J, leaving 15 bases between them. This CDR3 is CASSLAPGNEGKNIQYF. CDR3 nucleotides: TGTGCCAGCAGTTTAGCCCCAGGGAACGAGGGCAAAAACATTCAGTACTTC.

The chain is built from TRBV18 and TRBJ1-2, with TRBD1 identical over 7 bases. The germline V gene has CDR1 KGHSH and CDR2 LQKENI. J lost 0 bases, V lost 1 base, and 2 bases had no gene match. This CDR3 is 15 amino acids long. CDR3 DNA sequence: TGTGCCAGCTCACCACAGGGGGCGGCTAACTATGGCTACACCTTC. Translated: CASSPQGAANYGYTF.

Here the CDR3 DNA reads TGCAGCTCTCGGACAGGCCTCTATGGCTACACCTTC. This sequence encodes CSSRTGLYGYTF. The chain is built from TRBV29-1 and TRBJ1-2; 7 positions agree with TRBD1. The length of the CDR3 is 12 residues. The V gene's germline CDR1 is SQVTM and CDR2 ANQGSEA. Trimming at V came to 8 bases and at J to 4 bases, leaving 7 bases not matched to a gene.

This clonotype was seen many times. The chain employs TRBV6-2 or TRBV6-3 and TRBJ2-1; D perhaps matches TRBD2 (6 bases). Germline assignment: CDR1 MNHEY and CDR2 SVGEGT. CDR3 size: 15 residues. With 7 bases removed from V and 0 bases from J, the gap between germline ends came to 13 bases. The CDR3 bases are TGTGCCAGCACTGCCCGGGGGACCTCCTACAATGAGCAGTTCTTC. This translates into CASTARGTSYNEQFF.

This clonotype showed up just a few times. The V call is TRBV5-1, the J call TRBJ2-5; weak D call: TRBD1 (5 bases). Trimming stripped 4 bases from V and 3 bases from J, with 13 bases between. The germline V gene has CDR1 SGHRS and CDR2 YFSETQ. There are 14 residues in the CDR3. CDR3 DNA: TGCGCCAGCAGCGTTGCATCAGGGAAAGAGACCCAGTACTTC. This codes for CASSVASGKETQYF.

This clonotype was detected a few times. The chain combines TRBV20-1 with TRBJ2-1; the match to TRBD2 covers 7 bases. The junction had 11 bases not matched to a gene; V was cut back by 5 bases and J by 13 bases. Germline V gene data show CDR1 as DFQATT and CDR2 as SNEGSKA (reference sequence). CDR3 length equals 12 residues. The CDR3 nucleotides are TGCAGTGCTGCCCCCCACAGCGGGGCCCAGTTCTTC. Its translation: CSAAPHSGAQFF.

This clonotype was picked up a small number of times. The J gene is TRBJ2-3, the V gene TRBV5-1; TRBD1 agrees at 10 bases. The V gene end was trimmed by 1 base and the J gene end by 1 base; junction bases not matched to a gene: 3. CDR1 and CDR2 from the germline V gene are SGHRS and YFSETQ. The CDR3 contains 16 residues. CDR3: CASSLQTGGGTDTQYF. The CDR3 DNA is TGCGCCAGCAGCTTGCAGACAGGGGGCGGCACAGATACGCAGTATTTT.

This clonotype was detected only a few times. This chain connects TRBV24-1 to TRBJ2-2, with TRBD1 matching 7 bases. V dropped 3 bases and J dropped 4; count of bases not matched to a gene: 13. Germline V gives CDR1 KGHDR, CDR2 SFDVKD. The CDR3 totals 18 residues. CDR3 loop: CATSDPGPGGWGTGELFF. For the CDR3, the DNA is TGTGCCACCAGTGATCCTGGCCCAGGGGGATGGGGCACCGGGGAGCTGTTTTTT.

The chain uses TRBV27 and TRBJ2-2; TRBD2 matches at 8 bases. V lost 6 bases and J lost 5; bases outside the gene matches: 14. The CDR3 is made up of 17 amino acids. Germline CDR1 is MNHEY and CDR2 is SMNVEV (reference sequence). The CDR3 loop reads CASSLWSVGRGTGELFF. Here the CDR3 DNA reads TGTGCCAGCAGCCTCTGGTCCGTCGGGAGGGGAACCGGGGAGCTGTTTTTT.

This clonotype was detected only a few times. The rearrangement uses TRBV20-1 and TRBJ2-7; 7 positions agree with TRBD2. The germline gives CDR1 DFQATT, CDR2 SNEGSKA (reference sequence). The CDR3 extends over 15 amino acids. With V trimmed by 1 base and J by 3 bases, 9 bases remained unmatched. The CDR3 bases are TGCAGTGCTAGAGCCCAACCGCGGGACTACTACGAGCAGTACTTC. Protein: CSARAQPRDYYEQYF.